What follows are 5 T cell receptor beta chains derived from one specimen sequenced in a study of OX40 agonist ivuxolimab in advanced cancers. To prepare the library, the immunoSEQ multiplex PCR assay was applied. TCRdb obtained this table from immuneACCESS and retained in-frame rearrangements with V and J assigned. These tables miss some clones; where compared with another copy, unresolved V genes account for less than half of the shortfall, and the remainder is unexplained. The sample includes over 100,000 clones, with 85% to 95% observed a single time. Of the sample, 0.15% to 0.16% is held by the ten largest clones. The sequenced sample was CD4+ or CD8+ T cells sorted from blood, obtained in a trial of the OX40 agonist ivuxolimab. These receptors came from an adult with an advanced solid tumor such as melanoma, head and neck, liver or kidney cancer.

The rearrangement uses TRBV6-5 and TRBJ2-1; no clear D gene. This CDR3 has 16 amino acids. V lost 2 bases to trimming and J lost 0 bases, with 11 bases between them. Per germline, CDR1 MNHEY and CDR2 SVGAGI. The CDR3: CASSYRAFLSYNEQFF. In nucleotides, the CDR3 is TGTGCCAGCAGTTACCGGGCCTTCCTCTCCTACAATGAGCAGTTCTTC.

CDR3 sequence (DNA): TGTGCCAGCAGCTTAGCTGGGGCCAACGTCCTGACTTTC. This codes for CASSLAGANVLTF. The genes are TRBV7-3 and TRBJ2-6, with D unclear. CDR1 and CDR2 from the germline V gene are SGHTA and FQGTGA. Trimming stripped 2 bases from V and 2 bases from J, with 1 base between. The CDR3 sequence is 13 residues long.

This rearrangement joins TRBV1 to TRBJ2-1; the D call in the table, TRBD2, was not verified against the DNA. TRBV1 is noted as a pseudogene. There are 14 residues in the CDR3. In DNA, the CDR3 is TGCACCAGCAGCCACGAAAGCACGTACAATGAGCAGTTCTTC. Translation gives CTSSHESTYNEQFF.

The DNA of the CDR3 is TGTGCCTGGAGTCCCAACAAGAACACTGAAGCTTTCTTT. Its translation: CAWSPNKNTEAFF. V is TRBV30 and J is TRBJ1-1; D is undetermined. V was cut by 2 bases and J by 1 base, with 8 bases left in between. This CDR3 is built from 13 residues. The germline CDR1 and CDR2 sequences are GTSNPN and SVGIG (reference sequence).

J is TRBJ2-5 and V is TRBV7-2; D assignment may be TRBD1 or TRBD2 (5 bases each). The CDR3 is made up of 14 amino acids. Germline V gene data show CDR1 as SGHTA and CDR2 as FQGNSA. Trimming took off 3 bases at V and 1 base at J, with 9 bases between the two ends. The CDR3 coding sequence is TGTGCCAGCAGCTTTACAGGACTCCAAGAGACCCAGTACTTC. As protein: CASSFTGLQETQYF.